The present T cell receptor beta chain was sequenced within a study of cytomegalovirus exposure and HLA in healthy donors. The overall study: Researchers found that about four fifths of about 400 genotyped donors fell within the Caucasian-associated ancestry cluster. General study results and limits: There were several of the most significant clusters that appeared linked to common viral pathogens in a later analysis. Most TCRs appeared rarely, but some public TCRs recurred in many donors. Later analysis showed TCR association rates varying by HLA locus, highest for DRB1 and lowest for HLA-C.

Of note for this clone: Its specificity is unknown.

With 60 Vbeta and 13 Jbeta primers, the PCR was carried out. Assay used: immunoSEQ multiplex PCR; TCRdb lists only in-frame clones, some missing. Of over 150,000 clones listed, approximately 79% are singletons. This clonotype originated in a girl aged 5-17 years in good health and CMV-seropositive. Sequenced input: PBMCs.

This chain's CDR3 is CASSDSGLPGLSNQPQHF. DNA for the CDR3: TGTGCCAGCAGTGACTCTGGACTGCCCGGCCTTAGCAATCAGCCCCAGCATTTT. This chain joins TRBV6-4 and TRBJ1-5; D unclear. V was cut by 0 bases and J by 0 bases, with 15 bases left in between. Germline CDR1 reads MRHNA; CDR2 reads SNTAGT. CDR3 length: 18 amino acids.